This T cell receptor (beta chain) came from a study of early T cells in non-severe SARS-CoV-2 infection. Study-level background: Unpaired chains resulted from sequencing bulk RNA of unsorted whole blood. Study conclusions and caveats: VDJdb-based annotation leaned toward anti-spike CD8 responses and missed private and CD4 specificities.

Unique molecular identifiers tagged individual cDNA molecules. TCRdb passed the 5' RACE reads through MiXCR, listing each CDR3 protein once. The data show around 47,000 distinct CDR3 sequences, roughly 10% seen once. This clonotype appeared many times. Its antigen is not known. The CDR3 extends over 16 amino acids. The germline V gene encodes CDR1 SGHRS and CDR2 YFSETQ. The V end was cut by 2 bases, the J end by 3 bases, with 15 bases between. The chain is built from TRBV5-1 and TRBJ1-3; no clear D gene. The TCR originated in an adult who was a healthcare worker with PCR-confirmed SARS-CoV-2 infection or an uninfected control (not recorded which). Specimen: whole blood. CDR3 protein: CASSFGPRMGGNTIYF. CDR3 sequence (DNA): TGCGCCAGCAGCTTCGGGCCACGCATGGGTGGAAACACCATATATTTT.